The 27 T cell receptor beta chains listed next were all sequenced from one sample in a study of blood T cell repertoires in COVID-19. The data were produced by immunoSEQ multiplex PCR, yet TCRdb's version contains in-frame clones alone and is incomplete. This sample yields roughly 300,000 clones, of which 70% to 90% are seen a single time; about 8% belongs to the top ten. Sequenced sample: peripheral blood. The receptors come from a woman in her fifties or sixties who had recovered from COVID-19.

The chain joins TRBV4-3 to TRBJ1-5; D perhaps matches TRBD1 (5 bases). V was shortened by 9 bases and J by 7 bases, with 25 bases between the two germline ends. The CDR3 is 16 amino acids. Germline V gene sequence: CDR1 LGHNA, CDR2 YSLEER. CDR3 sequence reads: CAREKVEGVERQPQHF. As DNA, the CDR3 is TGCGCCAGAGAAAAAGTAGAAGGGGTGGAGCGACAGCCCCAGCATTTT.

The chain couples TRBV2 to TRBJ2-5; TRBD1 matches 7 bases. CDR3 size: 14 residues. In germline, CDR1 is SNHLY, CDR2 FYNNEI. V gave up 7 bases and J gave up 5 bases; unmatched junction bases: 10. The CDR3 reads CASKLDRLGETQYF. The CDR3 region has the DNA TGTGCCAGCAAGCTGGACAGGCTTGGGGAGACCCAGTACTTC.

The chain has TRBV11-2 and TRBJ1-3; D gene unclear. Germline lookup yields CDR1 SGHAT and CDR2 FQNNGV. The V end was cut by 5 bases, the J end by 4 bases, with 9 bases between. The CDR3 runs to 13 residues. The CDR3 is CASSRYRGNTIYF. CDR3 DNA: TGTGCCAGCAGCCGCTATCGGGGAAACACCATATATTTT.

CDR3 in DNA: TGTGCCAGCAGTTGGGACAGGGGGAGTCAGACCCAGTACTTC. Amino acids: CASSWDRGSQTQYF. This chain links TRBV28 with TRBJ2-5, with 11 positions matching TRBD1. The CDR3 extends over 14 amino acids. The V and J ends lost 4 bases and 6 bases, in that order; junction bases with no gene match: 4. Looked up from germline, CDR1 is MDHEN and CDR2 is SYDVKM.

This clone was seen only a few times. The chain joins TRBV6-2 or TRBV6-3 to TRBJ1-6, with unresolved D. Germline assignment: CDR1 MNHEY and CDR2 SVGEGT. V lost 5 bases and J lost 0, with 11 bases in between. CDR3 length: 16 residues. For the CDR3, the DNA is TGTGCCAGCAGTAACGGCGGAAGCTCCTATAATTCACCCCTCCACTTT. It codes for CASSNGGSSYNSPLHF.

The CDR3 here is CASSQLGAPRPAFF. The CDR3 DNA reads TGTGCCAGCAGTCAACTGGGGGCCCCCCGACCAGCTTTCTTT. J is TRBJ1-1 and V is TRBV27, with D possibly matching TRBD1 (6 bases). Trimming pared 5 bases from V and 10 bases from J, leaving 20 bases between. The CDR3 has 14 residues. CDR1 and CDR2 (germline): MNHEY, SMNVEV (reference sequence).

The rearrangement links TRBV28 to TRBJ2-3; 7 bases map to TRBD1. The junction had 9 bases not matched to a gene; V was cut back by 6 bases and J by 3 bases. The CDR3 length is 15 residues. Germline CDR1 and CDR2: MDHEN and SYDVKM. For the CDR3, the DNA is TGTGCCAGCAGGGAGGCGTTACAGGGGACAGATACGCAGTATTTT. It translates to CASREALQGTDTQYF. Based on the CDR3 plus reference TRBV28 and TRBJ2-3, the full variable domain is DVKVTQSSRYLVKRTGEKVFLECVQDMDHENMFWYRQDPGLGLRLIYFSYDVKMKEKGDIPEGYSVSREKKERFSLILESASTNQTSMYLCASREALQGTDTQYFGPGTRLTVL.

The table lists this clone with a count of one. The V gene is TRBV5-4, the J gene TRBJ1-2, with 9 positions matching TRBD1. Germline trimming cut 6 bases from V and 4 bases from J; bases unmatched to any gene: 7. The CDR3 sequence is 14 residues long. In germline, CDR1 is SGHNT, CDR2 YYREEE (reference sequence). CDR3 DNA: TGTGCCAGCACCTGGGACAGGGTGAGCTATGGCTACACCTTC. This encodes CASTWDRVSYGYTF.

The V and J genes are TRBV27 and TRBJ2-7; 11 bases fit TRBD2. The junction had 3 bases not matched to a gene; V was cut back by 5 bases and J by 0 bases. This CDR3 has 15 amino acids. Per germline, CDR1 MNHEY and CDR2 SMNVEV (reference sequence). CDR3 protein: CASSPTSGSSYEQYF. CDR3 nucleotides: TGTGCCAGCAGTCCAACTAGCGGGAGCTCCTACGAGCAGTACTTC.

This clone was detected once. The J gene is TRBJ2-3, the V gene TRBV4-1, with 7 bases fitting TRBD1. CDR1 MGHRA and CDR2 YSYEKL come from the germline V gene. The ends lost 0 bases at V and 2 bases at J; junction bases unmatched: 5. There are 16 residues in the CDR3. The CDR3 region is CASSQDNRGHTDTQYF. CDR3 DNA: TGCGCCAGCAGCCAAGATAACAGGGGTCACACAGATACGCAGTATTTT.

The J gene is TRBJ1-6, the V gene TRBV28, with D unclear. The germline gives CDR1 MDHEN, CDR2 SYDVKM. This CDR3 region has 16 residues. Trimming removed 1 base at V and 0 bases at J, with 7 bases between. CDR3 sequence: CASSLLLSSYNSPLHF. DNA for the CDR3: TGTGCCAGCAGTTTATTGCTCAGCTCCTATAATTCACCCCTCCACTTT.

The chain carries TRBV4-1 and TRBJ1-3; TRBD1 matches at 9 bases. Germline CDR1 is MGHRA and CDR2 is YSYEKL. J was trimmed by 8 bases and V by 5 bases; bases with no gene match: 7. The CDR3 covers 14 residues. CDR3 DNA: TGCGCCAGCAGCGACCGGGACAGGGATGACACCATATATTTT. This codes for CASSDRDRDDTIYF.

This sequence joins TRBV27 and TRBJ2-7, with 9 bases matching TRBD1. The CDR3 consists of 14 residues. In germline, CDR1 is MNHEY, CDR2 SMNVEV (reference sequence). Trimming at V came to 5 bases and at J to 5 bases, leaving 7 bases not matched to a gene. The CDR3 region is CASSPGTGSDEQYF. CDR3 nucleotide sequence: TGTGCCAGCAGTCCAGGGACAGGGTCAGACGAGCAGTACTTC.

The V and J genes are TRBV6-2 or TRBV6-3 and TRBJ2-1, with D maybe TRBD2 (6 bases). The V gene lost 6 bases and the J gene lost 3 bases, with 15 bases spanning the gap. In germline, CDR1 is MNHEY, CDR2 SVGEGT. CDR3 length: 15 amino acids. DNA for the CDR3: TGTGCCAGCAGCCGTAGCTGGGGGGTCTACAATGAGCAGTTCTTC. It yields the protein CASSRSWGVYNEQFF.

CDR3 in DNA: TGTGCCAGCACGTTTACGGGCACAGATACGCAGTATTTT. This codes for CASTFTGTDTQYF. The J gene is TRBJ2-3, the V gene TRBV6-5; D gene ambiguous. V dropped 7 bases and J dropped 1 base, with 9 bases sitting between them. CDR3 size: 13 residues. Germline-derived CDR1 and CDR2 are MNHEY and SVGAGI.

This sequence joins TRBV19 and TRBJ2-2; D unresolved. Trimming cost V 4 bases and J 1 base, with 16 bases left between them. The CDR3 has 17 amino acids. CDR1 is LNHDA and CDR2 is SQIVND in the germline V gene (reference sequence). CDR3 region: CASSKIGLTLNTGELFF. CDR3 sequence (DNA): TGTGCCAGTAGTAAAATCGGGTTAACCCTGAACACCGGGGAGCTGTTTTTT.

The chain carries TRBV30 and TRBJ1-6; D is uncertain. In germline, CDR1 is GTSNPN, CDR2 SVGIG (reference sequence). With 2 bases removed from V and 10 bases from J, the gap between germline ends came to 12 bases. CDR3 size: 13 residues. CDR3 sequence (DNA): TGTGCCTGGAGTTATGGCGAGGAATCACCCCTCCACTTT. The encoded protein is CAWSYGEESPLHF.

The V gene is TRBV4-3, the J gene TRBJ1-5; D is undetermined. There are 16 residues in the CDR3. Germline V gene lookup returns CDR1 LGHNA and CDR2 YSLEER. Trimming removed 0 bases from V and 4 bases from J, with 13 bases in between. The CDR3 here is CASSQDRWGGNQPQHF. CDR3 DNA sequence: TGCGCCAGCAGCCAAGATCGCTGGGGAGGGAATCAGCCCCAGCATTTT.

The chain recombines TRBV9 with TRBJ1-2; 7 bases map to TRBD1. The CDR3 is 13 amino acids. CDR1 SGDLS and CDR2 YYNGEE come from the germline V gene. After removal of 4 bases from V and 2 bases from J, the junction contained 2 bases not matched to a gene. CDR3 in amino acids: CASSPQGNYGYTF. The CDR3 DNA reads as TGTGCCAGCAGCCCACAGGGGAACTATGGCTACACCTTC.

CDR3 DNA: TGTGCCAGCAGCGTAGTCTCCCTGGGGGGGGGAACCACAGATACGCAGTATTTT. This gives the protein CASSVVSLGGGTTDTQYF. The rearrangement joins TRBV9 to TRBJ2-3; 7 positions agree with TRBD2. Losses at the gene ends were 0 bases for V and 2 bases for J; bases not matched to a gene: 12. Germline loops: CDR1 SGDLS, CDR2 YYNGEE. This CDR3 is 18 amino acids long.

The genes are TRBV15 and TRBJ1-2; TRBD1 matches at 7 bases. Germline values: CDR1 LNHNV, CDR2 YYDKDF (reference sequence). This CDR3 contains 17 residues. J lost 4 bases, V lost 5 bases, and 16 bases had no gene match. The CDR3 nucleotides read TGTGCCACCAGCCCAGAAAGTCCGAGACAGGGTTTCTATGGCTACACCTTC. It codes for CATSPESPRQGFYGYTF.

This clone was counted only a few times. Relative to the germline gene, one junction end is altered; a read error may explain this. V usage is TRBV6-1 and J usage is TRBJ2-3, with D maybe TRBD1 (6 bases). The CDR3 consists of 15 residues. Germline CDR1 MNHNS, CDR2 SASEGT. The CDR3 loop is CASSQATGYHSAQYF. Here the CDR3 DNA reads TGTGCCAGCAGTCAAGCTACAGGGTACCACTCGGCGCAGTATTTT.

The chain combines TRBV6-7 with TRBJ2-7; unclear D gene. TRBV6-7 is designated an ORF whose function remains uncertain. The CDR3 totals 12 residues. V gave up 0 bases and J gave up 9 bases, with 9 bases separating them. The CDR3 protein is CASSYSTPGQYF. The CDR3, as DNA: TGTGCCAGCAGTTACTCGACGCCAGGGCAGTACTTC.

The chain uses TRBV6-2 or TRBV6-3 and TRBJ1-5; D gene unclear. The V end was cut by 7 bases, the J end by 4 bases, with 17 bases between. The CDR3 extends over 15 amino acids. CDR1 MNHEY and CDR2 SVGEGT come from the germline V gene. CDR3 protein: CASTPTGSRNQPQHF. The CDR3 DNA follows: TGTGCCAGCACCCCAACCGGGAGCCGAAATCAGCCCCAGCATTTT.

This clone has only one observation. The V gene is TRBV6-6, the J gene TRBJ2-1, with 15 bases matching TRBD2. The CDR3 is made up of 16 amino acids. With 8 bases clipped from V and 2 bases from J, the junction kept 4 bases outside the gene matches. CDR1 and CDR2 (germline): MNHNY, SVGAGI (reference sequence). In DNA, the CDR3 is TGTGCCAGCCAAAGGACTAGCGGGAGGGCCTACAATGAGCAGTTCTTC. It translates to CASQRTSGRAYNEQFF.

The chain joins TRBV7-3 to TRBJ2-5; 12 positions agree with TRBD2. Trimming cost V 2 bases and J 4 bases; bases outside gene matches: 8. The V gene's germline CDR1 is SGHTA and CDR2 FQGTGA. This CDR3 has 17 amino acids. The CDR3 nucleotides are TGTGCCAGCAGCTTAGGTCGGGCTAGCGGGAGGGCAGAGACCCAGTACTTC. Translated, it gives CASSLGRASGRAETQYF.

This chain uses TRBV5-1 with TRBJ2-5; tentatively, D is TRBD1 (7 bases). CDR3 length: 14 residues. CDR1 is SGHRS and CDR2 is YFSETQ in the germline V gene. Deletions cut 4 bases from V and 4 bases from J, with 14 bases between. CDR3 in DNA: TGCGCCAGCAGCCCAGGGGGGTACCGAGAGACCCAGTACTTC. The encoded protein is CASSPGGYRETQYF.